This T cell receptor (beta chain) appears in the sequencing data of a study of cytomegalovirus exposure and HLA in healthy donors. This CDR3 has 14 residues. CDR1 LNHNV and CDR2 YYDKDF come from the germline V gene (reference sequence). V gave up 8 bases and J gave up 7 bases; unmatched junction bases: 9. About this clone: The target antigen is unknown.

The primer mix had 60 Vbeta and 13 Jbeta primers. The repertoire was sequenced with immunoSEQ multiplex PCR; TCRdb's copy has only in-frame clones and lacks some. The sample shows some 66,000 clones, approximately 81% of them seen only once. General observations from the study: Later on, an analysis found that several of the most significant clusters appeared to be linked to common viral pathogens, which included parvovirus B19. The analysis excluded some indistinguishable V segments, including TRBV6-2 and TRBV6-3. A later analysis linked a missense DCLRE1C variant to TCR beta V- and J-gene trimming.

V and J are TRBV15 and TRBJ2-2; 8 nucleotides align to TRBD1. The TCR sequence derives from a woman aged 25 to 39 in good health and CMV-seronegative. Source material: PBMCs. DNA for the CDR3: TGTGCCACCGGCGGTGACAGGGGAGGCGGGGAGCTGTTTTTT. It specifies CATGGDRGGGELFF.